This T cell receptor (beta chain) was recovered during a study of cytomegalovirus exposure and HLA in healthy donors. General study points: Highly shared sequence variants in one cluster were likely a sequencing artifact. Altogether, about 160 TCR beta chains were recorded as cytomegalovirus-associated. CMV serostatus was the only immune exposure information that was available.

The donors comprised healthy bone marrow donors. CDR3 length equals 13 residues. The germline CDR1 and CDR2 sequences are SGHTA and FQGNSA. Trimming left V 4 bases short and J 9 bases short, with 13 bases between. The primer mix had 60 Vbeta and 13 Jbeta primers. Clones were read by immunoSEQ multiplex PCR, and TCRdb kept only the in-frame ones, dropping some. This sample yields around 200,000 clones, of which 80% to 90% are seen a single time; roughly 0.34% belongs to the top ten. Comments on this clone: Antigen: not known.

The source material was PBMCs. The rearrangement joins TRBV7-2 to TRBJ2-1; the D gene is possibly TRBD2 (6 bases). The clonotype originates from a woman in her thirties in good health and CMV-seronegative. CDR3 region: CASSSGGEGEQFF. CDR3 DNA: TGTGCCAGCAGCTCAGGAGGGGAAGGTGAGCAGTTCTTC. The full variable domain, with the rest looked up from reference TRBV7-2 and TRBJ2-1, is GAGVSQSPSNKVTEKGKDVELRCDPISGHTALYWYRQSLGQGLEFLIYFQGNSAPDKSGLPSDRFSAERTGGSVSTLTIQRTQQEDSAVYLCASSSGGEGEQFFGPGTRLTVL.